A single sample gave rise to the 20 T cell receptor beta chains below, sequenced in a study of cytomegalovirus exposure and HLA in healthy donors. A multiplex PCR was run with 60 Vbeta primers and 13 Jbeta primers. Clones were sequenced by immunoSEQ multiplex PCR, and TCRdb holds only the in-frame ones, with some missing. The repertoire has 150,000 to 200,000 clones, around 82% of them found once; the top ten carry around 5.7%. The sequenced sample was PBMCs. These TCRs come from a man aged 35 to 55 in good health and CMV-seronegative.

This rearrangement joins TRBV20-1 to TRBJ2-7; D is uncertain. Per germline, CDR1 DFQATT and CDR2 SNEGSKA (reference sequence). V was cut by 5 bases and J by 1 base, with 6 bases left in between. This CDR3 has 11 residues. CDR3 region: CSAQSSYEQYF. Here the CDR3 DNA reads TGCAGTGCTCAGTCGTCCTACGAGCAGTACTTC.

V usage is TRBV4-2 and J usage is TRBJ2-1; no clear D. The CDR3 has 15 residues. The germline V and J ends were trimmed by 0 bases and 0 bases, with 6 bases remaining between them. CDR1 is LGHNA, CDR2 YNFKEQ, per germline. The DNA of the CDR3 is TGTGCCAGCAGCCAAGACGTCAGCTCCTACAATGAGCAGTTCTTC. As protein: CASSQDVSSYNEQFF.

V gene TRBV7-9 combines with J gene TRBJ2-3; possible D gene TRBD2, 6 bases. This CDR3 region has 13 residues. Trimming shortened V by 5 bases and J by 6 bases, and 12 bases separated the two germline ends. Germline CDR1 SEHNR, CDR2 FQNEAQ (reference sequence). CDR3 DNA: TGTGCCAGCAGCCCAAAGGCGGGGGATACGCAGTATTTT. Translating it yields CASSPKAGDTQYF.

The chain uses TRBV7-8 and TRBJ2-3; maybe TRBD2 (7 bases). The CDR3 runs to 16 residues. The germline V gene has CDR1 SGHVS and CDR2 FQNEAQ. Trimming removed 4 bases at V and 1 base at J, with 15 bases between. The DNA for the CDR3 is TGTGCCAGCAGCTGGGGGCTGGGGGGGGGCACAGATACGCAGTATTTT. Residues: CASSWGLGGGTDTQYF. The full variable domain, rest sourced from reference TRBV7-8 and TRBJ2-3, is GAGVSQSPRYKVAKRGQDVALRCDPISGHVSLFWYQQALGQGPEFLTYFQNEAQLDKSGLPSDRFFAERPEGSVSTLKIQRTQQEDSAVYLCASSWGLGGGTDTQYFGPGTRLTVL.

The rearrangement joins TRBV11-2 to TRBJ2-2; 10 positions agree with TRBD2. The V and J ends lost 2 bases and 0 bases, in that order; junction bases with no gene match: 3. CDR1 SGHAT and CDR2 FQNNGV come from the germline V gene. CDR3 size: 17 residues. Here the CDR3 DNA reads TGTGCCAGCAGCTTATTTAGCGGGGGGCCGAACACCGGGGAGCTGTTTTTT. This gives the protein CASSLFSGGPNTGELFF.

The CDR3 coding sequence is TGTGCCAGCAGTTTAAGGAGGAACGGGGAGACCCAGTACTTC. It codes for CASSLRRNGETQYF. The V call is TRBV27, the J call TRBJ2-5, with D possibly TRBD2 on 5 matching bases. Germline V gene sequence: CDR1 MNHEY, CDR2 SMNVEV (reference sequence). CDR3 size: 14 residues. V gave up 2 bases and J gave up 5 bases, with 12 bases separating them.

This clone has a single count. The chain combines TRBV5-1 with TRBJ2-3, with 7 bases identical to TRBD2. The CDR3 has 16 residues. V shed 4 bases, J shed 3 bases, and the junction held 11 bases outside the gene matches. Germline-derived CDR1 and CDR2 are SGHRS and YFSETQ. The CDR3 DNA reads as TGCGCCAGCAGCCTACCTAGCGGTAGTGGGACAGATACGCAGTATTTT. Translation: CASSLPSGSGTDTQYF.

The rearrangement joins TRBV19 to TRBJ1-1; the D gene is possibly TRBD1 (5 bases). This CDR3 has 15 residues. V shed 3 bases and J shed 4 bases, with 15 bases lying between them. The germline V gene has CDR1 LNHDA and CDR2 SQIVND (reference sequence). This chain's CDR3 is CASSMIGEGITEAFF. The CDR3 nucleotides are TGTGCCAGTAGTATGATTGGGGAGGGGATCACTGAAGCTTTCTTT.

V gene TRBV4-3 combines with J gene TRBJ2-5; D perhaps matches TRBD1 (5 bases). Trimming shortened V by 0 bases and J by 4 bases, and 9 bases separated the two germline ends. Per germline, CDR1 LGHNA and CDR2 YSLEER. This CDR3 is built from 14 residues. The CDR3 sequence is CASSQERQGETQYF. In DNA form, the CDR3 reads TGCGCCAGCAGCCAAGAGCGGCAGGGAGAGACCCAGTACTTC.

This clone was observed once. The CDR3 is CASSLRDKGLYEQYF. The DNA of the CDR3 is TGTGCCAGCAGCTTAAGGGACAAGGGGCTGTACGAGCAGTACTTC. The rearrangement links TRBV5-6 to TRBJ2-5; D is possibly TRBD1 (6 bases). With the DNA end fitting TRBJ2-7 better, the J assignment may be wrong. Germline CDR1 and CDR2: SGHDT and YYEEEE. The CDR3 runs to 15 residues.

This chain connects TRBV18 to TRBJ1-1; a possible D gene is TRBD1 (5 bases). The V gene's germline CDR1 is KGHSH and CDR2 LQKENI. V lost 3 bases and J 2 bases, leaving 10 bases between the germline ends. This CDR3 contains 14 residues. The CDR3 protein is CASSPLDSNTEAFF. The CDR3, as DNA: TGTGCCAGCTCACCTCTTGACAGTAACACTGAAGCTTTCTTT.

The V and J genes are TRBV5-4 and TRBJ2-7, with 7 nucleotides matching TRBD1. V shed 4 bases and J 3 bases; nucleotides not matched to a gene: 10. The V gene's germline CDR1 is SGHNT and CDR2 YYREEE (reference sequence). There are 15 residues in the CDR3. In DNA, the CDR3 is TGTGCCAGCAGCCCCCCAGGGGGTGGGAACTACGAGCAGTACTTC. As protein: CASSPPGGGNYEQYF.

The chain recombines TRBV5-6 with TRBJ2-5; D is perhaps TRBD1 (5 bases). The CDR3 has 18 residues. The germline V gene has CDR1 SGHDT and CDR2 YYEEEE. The V gene lost 0 bases and the J gene lost 4 bases, with 22 bases spanning the gap. The CDR3 region has the DNA TGTGCCAGCAGCTTGGGTCAGGGTTTTCCAGAAGTTCGAGAGACCCAGTACTTC. It codes for CASSLGQGFPEVRETQYF.

This clone was counted between two and nine times. This chain joins TRBV7-2 and TRBJ2-7; possibly TRBD2 for D (5 bases). V lost 9 bases to trimming and J lost 2 bases, with 20 bases between them. The V gene's germline CDR1 is SGHTA and CDR2 FQGNSA. This CDR3 has 15 residues. The DNA of the CDR3 is TGTGCCAGTCGCGCTAGCCCGGGTCCTACCTACGAGCAGTACTTC. It translates to CASRASPGPTYEQYF.

This sequence joins TRBV30 and TRBJ2-7; a weak D match, TRBD1 (5 bases). CDR1 is GTSNPN, CDR2 SVGIG, per germline (reference sequence). The CDR3 length is 14 residues. Deletions cut 1 base from V and 0 bases from J, with 10 bases between. CDR3 protein: CAWSGSDSSYEQYF. The DNA of the CDR3 is TGTGCCTGGAGTGGAAGTGACAGCTCCTACGAGCAGTACTTC.

A single count supports this clone. The chain links TRBV2 to TRBJ2-5; 7 bases align to TRBD2. Germline loops: CDR1 SNHLY, CDR2 FYNNEI. The CDR3 length is 16 residues. The trim removed 5 bases at V and 4 bases at J, leaving 13 bases unmatched. This CDR3 is CASSWEGTGWRETQYF. In DNA form, the CDR3 reads TGTGCCAGCAGTTGGGAGGGGACCGGGTGGAGAGAGACCCAGTACTTC.

The chain employs TRBV7-9 and TRBJ2-2; D perhaps matches TRBD2 (5 bases). Germline V gene lookup returns CDR1 SEHNR and CDR2 FQNEAQ (reference sequence). This CDR3 is 15 amino acids long. Trimming pared 5 bases from V and 4 bases from J, leaving 14 bases between. This CDR3 is CASSTPASGTGELFF. The CDR3 nucleotides are TGTGCCAGCAGCACTCCGGCCAGCGGCACCGGGGAGCTGTTTTTT.

The V gene is TRBV7-2, the J gene TRBJ2-3; D possibly corresponds to TRBD2 (5 bases). Germline-derived CDR1 and CDR2 are SGHTA and FQGNSA. The V end lost 5 bases, the J end lost 0 bases, and 12 bases lay between the germline ends. This CDR3 region has 15 residues. In nucleotides, the CDR3 is TGTGCCAGCAGCAAAAGCGGCCTGAGCACAGATACGCAGTATTTT. It encodes CASSKSGLSTDTQYF.

The chain joins TRBV7-7 to TRBJ2-3; 14 bases are shared with TRBD2. Germline V lookup: CDR1 SSHAT, CDR2 FNYEAQ (reference sequence). CDR3 size: 20 residues. With 1 base clipped from V and 4 bases from J, the junction kept 13 bases outside the gene matches. The CDR3: CASSLEGPGTSGSRSDTQYF. The CDR3 DNA sequence: TGTGCCAGCAGCTTAGAAGGTCCCGGGACTAGCGGGAGTCGGTCAGATACGCAGTATTTT.

The V and J genes are TRBV7-3 and TRBJ2-7; TRBD2 aligns across 8 bases. The CDR3 is made up of 15 amino acids. Trimming cost V 6 bases and J 5 bases; bases outside gene matches: 12. In germline, CDR1 is SGHTA, CDR2 FQGTGA. The chain's CDR3 is CASSRGTSRGNEQYF. The CDR3 DNA reads as TGTGCCAGCAGTCGTGGGACTAGTAGGGGAAACGAGCAGTACTTC.